This T cell receptor (beta chain) was identified during a study of blood T cell repertoires in COVID-19. Assay: immunoSEQ multiplex PCR; the TCRdb copy retains only in-frame clones and omits some. The sample has 150,000 to 180,000 clones, roughly 80% seen once. V lost 4 bases and J 5 bases, leaving 12 bases between the germline ends. The germline V gene has CDR1 SGHNT and CDR2 YYREEE (reference sequence). CDR3 size: 13 residues. Input material: peripheral blood. The rearrangement joins TRBV5-4 to TRBJ1-2; D unresolved. The TCR sequence derives from a woman aged 55-75 years with acute or convalescent COVID-19. CDR3 loop: CASSIRSLYGYTF. The CDR3 bases are TGTGCCAGCAGCATAAGGAGTTTGTATGGCTACACCTTC. Filled out from reference TRBV5-4 and TRBJ1-2, the complete variable domain reads ETGVTQSPTHLIKTRGQQVTLRCSSQSGHNTVSWYQQALGQGPQFIFQYYREEENGRGNFPPRFSGLQFPNYSSELNVNALELDDSALYLCASSIRSLYGYTFGSGTRLTVV.